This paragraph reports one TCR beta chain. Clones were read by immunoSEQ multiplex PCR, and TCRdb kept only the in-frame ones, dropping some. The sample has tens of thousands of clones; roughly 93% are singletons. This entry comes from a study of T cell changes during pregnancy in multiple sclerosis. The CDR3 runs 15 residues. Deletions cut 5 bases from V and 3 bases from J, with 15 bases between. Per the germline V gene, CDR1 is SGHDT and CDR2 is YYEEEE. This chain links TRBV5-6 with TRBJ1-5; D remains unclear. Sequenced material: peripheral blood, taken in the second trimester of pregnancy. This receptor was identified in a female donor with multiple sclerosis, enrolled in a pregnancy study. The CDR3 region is CASSMTREPNQPQHF. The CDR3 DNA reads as TGTGCCAGCAGTATGACGAGGGAGCCCAATCAGCCCCAGCATTTT.